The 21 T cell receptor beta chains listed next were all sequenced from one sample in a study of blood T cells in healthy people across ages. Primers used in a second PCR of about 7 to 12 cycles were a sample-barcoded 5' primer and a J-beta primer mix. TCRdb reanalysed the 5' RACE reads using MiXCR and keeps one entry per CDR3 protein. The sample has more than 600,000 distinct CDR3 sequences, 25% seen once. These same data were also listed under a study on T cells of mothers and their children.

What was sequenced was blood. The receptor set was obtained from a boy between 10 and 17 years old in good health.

The CDR3 nucleotides are TGCAGTGCTAGAGACAGGTTTAGGAACACTGAAGCTTTCTTT. Translating gives CSARDRFRNTEAFF. This chain links TRBV20-1 with TRBJ1-1; D is unresolved. Per the germline V gene, CDR1 is DFQATT and CDR2 is SNEGSKA (reference sequence). This CDR3 region has 14 residues. With 0 bases removed from V and 1 base from J, the gap between germline ends came to 9 bases.

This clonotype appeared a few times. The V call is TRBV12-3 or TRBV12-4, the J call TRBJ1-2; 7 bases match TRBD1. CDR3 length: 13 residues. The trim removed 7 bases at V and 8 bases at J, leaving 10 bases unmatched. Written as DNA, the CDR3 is TGTGCCAGCACGGATGACAGGGTAGAAGGCTACACCTTC. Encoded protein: CASTDDRVEGYTF.

The CDR3 sequence: CASSLGGTRQETQYF. CDR3 in DNA: TGTGCCAGCAGCTTAGGAGGGACACGTCAAGAGACCCAGTACTTC. The chain uses TRBV11-2 and TRBJ2-5; a weak D match, TRBD1 (6 bases). The V gene lost 1 base and the J gene lost 2 bases, with 11 bases spanning the gap. From germline, CDR1 is SGHAT and CDR2 FQNNGV. CDR3 length: 15 amino acids.

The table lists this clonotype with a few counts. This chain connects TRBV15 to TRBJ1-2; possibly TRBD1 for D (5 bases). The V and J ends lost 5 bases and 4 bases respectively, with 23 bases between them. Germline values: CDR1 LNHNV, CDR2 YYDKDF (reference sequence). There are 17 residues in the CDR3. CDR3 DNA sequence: TGTGCCACCAGCCGCACCGGAACCCGGGGCATCATCTATGGCTACACCTTC. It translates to CATSRTGTRGIIYGYTF.

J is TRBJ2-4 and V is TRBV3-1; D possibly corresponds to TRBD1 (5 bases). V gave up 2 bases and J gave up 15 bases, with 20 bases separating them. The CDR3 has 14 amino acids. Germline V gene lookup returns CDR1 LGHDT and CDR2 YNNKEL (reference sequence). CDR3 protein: CASSQKATRQGLYF. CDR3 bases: TGTGCCAGCAGCCAAAAAGCCACGAGGCAGGGCTTGTACTTC.

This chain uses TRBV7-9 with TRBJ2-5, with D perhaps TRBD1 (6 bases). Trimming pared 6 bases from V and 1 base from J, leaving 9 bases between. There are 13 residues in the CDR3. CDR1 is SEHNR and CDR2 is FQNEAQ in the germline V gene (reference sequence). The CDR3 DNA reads TGTGCCAGCAGAGGACAGAGCCAAGAGACCCAGTACTTC. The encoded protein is CASRGQSQETQYF.

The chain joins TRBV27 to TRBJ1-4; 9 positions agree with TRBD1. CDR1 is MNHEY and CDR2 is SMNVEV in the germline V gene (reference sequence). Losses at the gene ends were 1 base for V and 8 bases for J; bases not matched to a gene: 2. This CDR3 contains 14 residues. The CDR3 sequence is CASSLLGTGEKLFF. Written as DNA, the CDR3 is TGTGCCAGCAGTTTATTAGGGACAGGGGAAAAACTGTTTTTT.

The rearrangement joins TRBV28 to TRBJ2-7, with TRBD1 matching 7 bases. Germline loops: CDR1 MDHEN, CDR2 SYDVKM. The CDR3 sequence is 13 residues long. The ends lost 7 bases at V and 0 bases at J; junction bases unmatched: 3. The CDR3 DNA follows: TGTGCCAGCACGGGACAGCCCTCCTACGAGCAGTACTTC. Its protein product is CASTGQPSYEQYF.

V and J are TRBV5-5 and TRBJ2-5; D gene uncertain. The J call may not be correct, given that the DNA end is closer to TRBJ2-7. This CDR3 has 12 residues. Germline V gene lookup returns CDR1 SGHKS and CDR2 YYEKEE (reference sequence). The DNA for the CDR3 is TGTGCCAGCAAAGAGTACTCCTACGAGCAGTACTTC. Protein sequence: CASKEYSYEQYF.

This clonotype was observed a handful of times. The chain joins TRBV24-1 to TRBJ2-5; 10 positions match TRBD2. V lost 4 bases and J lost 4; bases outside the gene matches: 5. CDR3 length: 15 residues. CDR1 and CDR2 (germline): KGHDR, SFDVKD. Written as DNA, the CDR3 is TGTGCCACCAGTGACCGAGCGGGAGGGACAGAGACCCAGTACTTC. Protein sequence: CATSDRAGGTETQYF.

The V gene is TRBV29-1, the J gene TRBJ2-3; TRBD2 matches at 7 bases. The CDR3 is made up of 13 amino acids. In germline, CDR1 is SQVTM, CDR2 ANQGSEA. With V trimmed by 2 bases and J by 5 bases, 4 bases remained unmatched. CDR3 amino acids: CSVERIAGDTQYF. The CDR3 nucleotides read TGCAGCGTTGAACGAATAGCGGGAGATACGCAGTATTTT.

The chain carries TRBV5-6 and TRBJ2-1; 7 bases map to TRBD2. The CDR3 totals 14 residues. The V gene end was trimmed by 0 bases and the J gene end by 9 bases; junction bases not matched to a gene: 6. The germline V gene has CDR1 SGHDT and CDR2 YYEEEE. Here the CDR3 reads CASSLERGSTEQFF. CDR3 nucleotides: TGTGCCAGCAGCTTGGAACGCGGGAGCACTGAGCAGTTCTTC.

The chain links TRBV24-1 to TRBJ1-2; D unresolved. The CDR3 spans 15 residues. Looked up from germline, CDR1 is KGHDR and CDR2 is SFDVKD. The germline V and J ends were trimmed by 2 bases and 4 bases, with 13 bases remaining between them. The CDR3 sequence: CATSDSLWEIYGYTF. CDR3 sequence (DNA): TGTGCCACCAGTGATTCCCTTTGGGAGATCTATGGCTACACCTTC.

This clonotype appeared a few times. Written as DNA, the CDR3 is TGTGCCAGTACTCGACAGGGGAGATCAGAGACCCAGTACTTC. It codes for CASTRQGRSETQYF. The chain has TRBV19 and TRBJ2-5, with 8 bases fitting TRBD1. Germline V lookup: CDR1 LNHDA, CDR2 SQIVND (reference sequence). The CDR3 runs 14 residues. The V segment lost 7 bases and the J segment 4 bases; nucleotides outside the gene matches: 8. Complete variable domain (other parts from reference TRBV19 and TRBJ2-5): DGGITQSPKYLFRKEGQNVTLSCEQNLNHDAMYWYRQDPGQGLRLIYYSQIVNDFQKGDIAEGYSVSREKKESFPLTVTSAQKNPTAFYLCASTRQGRSETQYFGPGTRLLVL.

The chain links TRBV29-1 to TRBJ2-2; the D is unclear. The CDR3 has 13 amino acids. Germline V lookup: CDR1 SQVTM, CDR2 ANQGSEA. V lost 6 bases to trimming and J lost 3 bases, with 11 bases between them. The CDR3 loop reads CSVHYGYTGELFF. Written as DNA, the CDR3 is TGCAGCGTCCATTATGGGTACACCGGGGAGCTGTTTTTT.

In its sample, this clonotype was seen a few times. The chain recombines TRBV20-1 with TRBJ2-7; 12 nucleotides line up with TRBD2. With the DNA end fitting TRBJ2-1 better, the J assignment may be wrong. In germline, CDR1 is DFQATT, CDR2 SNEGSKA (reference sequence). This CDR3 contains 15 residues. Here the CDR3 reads CSASASGGADNEQFF. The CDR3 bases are TGCAGTGCTTCCGCTAGCGGGGGGGCGGACAATGAGCAGTTCTTC.

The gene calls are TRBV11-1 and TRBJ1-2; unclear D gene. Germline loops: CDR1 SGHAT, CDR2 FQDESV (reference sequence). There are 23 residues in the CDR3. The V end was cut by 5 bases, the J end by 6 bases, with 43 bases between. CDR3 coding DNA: TGTGCCAGCAGCAAGAGTCACCCCCGGACTAAGGTAGAGCGTAGTAAGGTCAAGAATGGCTACACCTTC. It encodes CASSKSHPRTKVERSKVKNGYTF.

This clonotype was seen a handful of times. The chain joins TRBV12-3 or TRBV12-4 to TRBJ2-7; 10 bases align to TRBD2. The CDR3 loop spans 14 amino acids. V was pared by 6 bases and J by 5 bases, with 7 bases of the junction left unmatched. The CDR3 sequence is CASSPNSGRHEQYF. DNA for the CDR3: TGTGCCAGCAGCCCTAATAGCGGGAGGCACGAGCAGTACTTC.

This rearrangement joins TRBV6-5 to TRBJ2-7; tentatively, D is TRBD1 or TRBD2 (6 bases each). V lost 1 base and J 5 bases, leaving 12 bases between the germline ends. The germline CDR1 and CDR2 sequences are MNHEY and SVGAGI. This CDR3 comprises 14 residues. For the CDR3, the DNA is TGTGCCAGCAGTTACTTCCCGGGGGCGGACGAGCAGTACTTC. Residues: CASSYFPGADEQYF.

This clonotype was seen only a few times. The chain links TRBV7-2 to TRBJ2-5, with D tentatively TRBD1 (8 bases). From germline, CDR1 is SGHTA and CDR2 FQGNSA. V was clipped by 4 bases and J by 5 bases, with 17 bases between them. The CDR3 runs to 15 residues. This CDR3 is CASSWRTGRGETQYF. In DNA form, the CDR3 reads TGTGCCAGCAGCTGGCGGACAGGGAGGGGGGAGACCCAGTACTTC.

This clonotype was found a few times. CDR3 sequence: CSAPRGGSPFEEQYF. CDR3 nucleotides: TGCAGTGCACCCCGGGGAGGATCTCCTTTCGAGGAGCAGTACTTC. This chain uses TRBV20-1 with TRBJ2-7; possible D gene TRBD2, 6 bases. The CDR3 extends over 15 amino acids. The germline V gene has CDR1 DFQATT and CDR2 SNEGSKA (reference sequence). Trimming took 6 bases from V and 7 from J, leaving 25 bases between them.